The TCR beta chain described here comes from a study of T cells expressing NK-cell markers. CDR1 and CDR2 (germline): SGDLS, YYNGEE. The CDR3 totals 16 residues. TCRdb re-called the 5' RACE reads and catalogs CDR3 proteins one per entry, DNA excluded. This table holds 400,000 to 500,000 distinct CDR3 sequences. This receptor was obtained from a woman between 18 and 70 years old in good health. V usage is TRBV9 and J usage is TRBJ2-2. Sequencing input: blood T cells: a sorted CD56 or NKG2C T cell subset, CD4+ or CD8+ T cells, or bulk PBMC T cells (not recorded which). The CDR3 spells CASSAPGSGGTGELFF.